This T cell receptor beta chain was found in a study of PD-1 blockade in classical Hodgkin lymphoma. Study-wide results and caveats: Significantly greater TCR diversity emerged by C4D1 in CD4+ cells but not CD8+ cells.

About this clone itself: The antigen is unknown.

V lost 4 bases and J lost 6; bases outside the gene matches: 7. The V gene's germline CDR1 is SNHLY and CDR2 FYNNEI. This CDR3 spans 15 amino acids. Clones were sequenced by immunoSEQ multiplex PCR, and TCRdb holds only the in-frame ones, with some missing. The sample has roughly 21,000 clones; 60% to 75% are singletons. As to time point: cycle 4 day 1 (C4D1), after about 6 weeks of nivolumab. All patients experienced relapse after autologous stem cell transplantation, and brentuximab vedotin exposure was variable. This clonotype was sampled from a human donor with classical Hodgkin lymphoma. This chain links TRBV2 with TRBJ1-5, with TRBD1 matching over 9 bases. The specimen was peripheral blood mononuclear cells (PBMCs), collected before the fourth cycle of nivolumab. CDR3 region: CASSGGTGLFQPQHF. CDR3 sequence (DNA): TGTGCCAGCAGTGGTGGGACAGGGTTATTTCAGCCCCAGCATTTT.